This is a list of T cell receptor beta chains from one sample in a study of T-cell reconstitution after alpha-beta-depleted transplantation in children. TCRdb called the PCR reads again in MiXCR, with one record for every CDR3 protein. The sample contains around 400,000 distinct CDR3 sequences, about a tenth of which appear only once. The sample was PBMCs from the stem cell graft donor, taken from the stem cell graft. These receptors were taken from a human donor who donated a stem cell graft to a child with acute myeloid leukemia. Each CDR3 is given with its conserved first and last residue. A D gene is named only where the DNA matches it firmly. Size values are once, few and many counts, or a class for expanded clones, and some rows have none.

j_call v_call cdr3_length d_call clone_size cdr3_aa cdr3_nt
TRBJ2-1 TRBV12-3/TRBV12-4 16 TRBD1 few CASSPRTGTSYNEQFF TGTGCCAGCAGTCCACGGACAGGAACTTCCTACAATGAGCAGTTCTTC
TRBJ2-5 TRBV29-1 12 - few CSGSRGQETQYF TGCAGCGGATCGAGGGGCCAAGAGACCCAGTACTTC
TRBJ2-1 TRBV5-1 13 TRBD2 few CASSRTSGDEQFF TGCGCCAGCAGCCGGACTAGCGGGGATGAGCAGTTCTTC
TRBJ1-5 TRBV4-3 15 - many CASSQDFEGGQPQHF TGCGCCAGCAGCCAAGATTTTGAGGGCGGCCAGCCCCAGCATTTT
TRBJ1-2 TRBV28 16 - - CASSSRPGGSSDGYTF TGTGCCAGCAGTTCACGACCGGGGGGCAGCTCGGATGGCTACACCTTC
TRBJ2-7 TRBV20-1 13 - few CSARTYLTYEQYF TGCAGTGCCCGGACTTACCTTACCTACGAGCAGTACTTC
TRBJ1-2 TRBV12-3/TRBV12-4 12 - many CASSLQGYGYTF TGTGCCAGCAGTTTACAGGGGTATGGCTACACCTTC
TRBJ1-1 TRBV5-5 13 - - CASSLSGITEAFF TGTGCCAGCAGCTTGTCGGGAATCACTGAAGCTTTCTTT
TRBJ2-5 TRBV6-6 13 - few CASKPGVQETQYF TGTGCCAGCAAACCGGGGGTCCAAGAGACCCAGTACTTC
TRBJ2-4 TRBV20-1 13 - - CSAVGLRRDIQYF TGCAGTGCCGTGGGACTGCGAAGGGACATTCAGTACTTC
TRBJ1-2 TRBV27 16 - - CASSLSVDRTDYGYTF TGTGCCAGCAGTTTATCTGTTGACAGAACCGACTATGGCTACACCTTC
TRBJ2-5 TRBV5-4 15 - - CASSLTPRSGETQYF TGTGCCAGCAGCTTGACCCCCCGGTCCGGGGAGACCCAGTACTTC
TRBJ2-1 TRBV5-1 13 - - CASSLEWGYEQFF TGCGCCAGCAGCTTGGAATGGGGGTATGAGCAGTTCTTC
TRBJ1-2 TRBV7-9 16 - - CASSATTTGFGYGYTF TGTGCCAGCAGCGCCACGACAACGGGCTTCGGCTATGGCTACACCTTC
TRBJ2-1 TRBV7-8 16 - - CASSLYTQSSYNEQFF TGTGCCAGCAGCTTATATACGCAGAGCTCCTACAATGAGCAGTTCTTC
TRBJ1-2 TRBV4-2 14 - few CASSQVSQNYGYTF TGTGCCAGCAGCCAAGTATCTCAGAACTATGGCTACACCTTC
TRBJ2-3 TRBV10-2 14 TRBD2 - CASSELGGINTQYF TGCGCCAGCAGTGAGTTGGGGGGGATAAATACGCAGTATTTT
TRBJ2-1 TRBV7-8 15 - - CASSSTGGFYNEQFF TGTGCCAGCAGCTCTACTGGCGGATTCTACAATGAGCAGTTCTTC
TRBJ2-7 TRBV7-9 14 - - CASSARLGSYEQYF TGTGCCAGCAGCGCGCGACTAGGCTCATACGAGCAGTACTTC
TRBJ2-3 TRBV20-1 12 - few CSARDGQGPQYF TGCAGTGCTAGAGATGGCCAGGGACCTCAGTATTTT
TRBJ2-2 TRBV12-3/TRBV12-4 13 - - CASTLSGTGELFF TGTGCCAGCACTCTTAGCGGCACCGGGGAGCTGTTTTTT
TRBJ2-1 TRBV5-6 13 - - CASSLIPGGEQFF TGTGCCAGCAGCTTAATACCCGGGGGTGAGCAGTTCTTC
TRBJ2-5 TRBV7-2 16 - - CASSPDGRGAGETQYF TGTGCCAGCAGCCCCGACGGACGAGGGGCTGGGGAGACCCAGTACTTC
TRBJ2-2 TRBV15 15 - many CATSRDLGNTGELFF TGTGCCACCAGCAGAGATCTGGGTAACACCGGGGAGCTGTTTTTT
TRBJ2-4 TRBV5-1 13 TRBD1 - CASSSGQGGIQYF TGCGCCAGCAGCTCGGGACAGGGCGGCATTCAGTACTTC
TRBJ2-1 TRBV24-1 12 - - CATSDLDSEQFF TGTGCCACCAGTGATTTGGACAGTGAGCAGTTCTTC
TRBJ1-6 TRBV6-1 13 - many CASSDRGDSPLHF TGTGCCAGCAGTGACAGGGGAGATTCACCCCTCCACTTT
TRBJ2-1 TRBV5-1 16 TRBD1 few CATRTGGPGTYNEQFF TGCGCCACCAGGACAGGGGGCCCCGGAACCTACAATGAGCAGTTCTTC
TRBJ2-3 TRBV2 16 TRBD2 few CASRDPGTSNTDTQYF TGTGCCAGCAGAGATCCCGGGACTAGCAATACAGATACGCAGTATTTT
TRBJ2-7 TRBV4-1 14 TRBD1 - CASSQGQGWNEQYF TGCGCCAGCAGCCAGGGACAGGGGTGGAACGAGCAGTACTTC
TRBJ1-1 TRBV20-1 13 TRBD1 few CSARGQGYTEAFF TGCAGTGCACGAGGACAGGGGTACACTGAAGCTTTCTTT
TRBJ1-3 TRBV27 18 TRBD1 - CASRLSGQGANSGNTIYF TGTGCCAGCAGATTATCGGGACAGGGGGCGAACTCTGGAAACACCATATATTTT
TRBJ2-3 TRBV29-1 15 TRBD2 - CSVEVAGVNTDTQYF TGCAGCGTTGAAGTAGCGGGGGTGAACACAGATACGCAGTATTTT
TRBJ2-6 TRBV15 18 - - CATSRESGLRSGANVLTF TGTGCCACCAGCAGAGAGTCCGGACTTCGTTCTGGGGCCAACGTCCTGACTTTC
TRBJ2-7 TRBV9 17 TRBD2 - CASSRAAGTSGNYEQYF TGTGCCAGCAGCCGGGCAGCGGGGACTAGCGGTAACTACGAGCAGTACTTC
TRBJ1-1 TRBV20-1 13 - - CSARGGRNTEAFF TGCAGTGCTAGAGGGGGCCGGAACACTGAAGCTTTCTTT
TRBJ1-1 TRBV29-1 13 - - CSVLNYISTEAFF TGCAGCGTTCTAAACTACATAAGCACTGAAGCTTTCTTT
TRBJ2-7 TRBV10-3 16 - - CAISVGKGVNSYEQYF TGTGCCATCAGTGTAGGGAAGGGGGTGAACTCCTACGAGCAGTACTTC
TRBJ1-1 TRBV29-1 16 - - CSVDFPVHLGNTEAFF TGCAGCGTTGATTTCCCAGTCCACCTCGGAAACACTGAAGCTTTCTTT
TRBJ2-7 TRBV19 15 TRBD1 - CASSTVQGSAYEQYF TGTGCCAGTAGTACTGTACAGGGGTCGGCCTACGAGCAGTACTTC
TRBJ2-7 TRBV12-3/TRBV12-4 14 - many CASSLVPGNYEQYF TGTGCCAGCAGTTTAGTTCCGGGGAACTACGAGCAGTACTTC
TRBJ2-2 TRBV10-2 17 - many CASSESRRDWDTGELFF TGCGCCAGCAGTGAGTCGAGGAGGGATTGGGACACCGGGGAGCTGTTTTTT
TRBJ2-1 TRBV3-1 12 - many CASGGSWDEQFF TGTGCCAGCGGGGGGTCGTGGGATGAGCAGTTCTTC
TRBJ2-5 TRBV5-6 13 - - CASSLAPWETQYF TGTGCCAGCAGCTTGGCACCCTGGGAGACCCAGTACTTC
TRBJ2-1 TRBV27 12 TRBD2 - CASSLGGVEQFF TGTGCCAGCAGTTTGGGGGGGGTTGAGCAGTTCTTC